A selection of T cell receptor beta chains follows, all from one sample in a study of somatic mutations in cytotoxic T cells in rheumatoid arthritis. Some clones are missing from TCRdb's copy, which holds only in-frame ones; the method was immunoSEQ multiplex PCR. The data contain about 19,000 clones, around 63% of them singletons. Material: CD8+ T cells sorted from blood. These receptors were obtained from an adult with rheumatoid arthritis. The conserved cysteine and the conserved F or W are not part of the CDR3 here. A D gene is named only where the DNA matches it firmly.

d_gene,j_gene,v_gene,CDR3aa
TRBD1,TRBJ1-6,TRBV7-2,ASSLGTGLGSPLH
NA,TRBJ1-1,TRBV19,ASSKGLGDTEAF
NA,TRBJ1-2,TRBV25-1,ASSESSGYT
NA,TRBJ2-3,TRBV27,ASSLASTDTQY
TRBD2,TRBJ2-5,TRBV27,ASSLSGGTSGGPEAETQY
NA,TRBJ1-3,TRBV13,ASSPRRSGNTIY
NA,TRBJ2-7,TRBV11-2,ASGSSYEQY
NA,TRBJ2-7,TRBV19,ASRGRGAYEQY
TRBD1,TRBJ2-4,TRBV29-1,SGQGAKNIQY
TRBD2,TRBJ2-1,TRBV4-3,ASSQDGAGGQSEQF
TRBD2,TRBJ2-1,TRBV4-3,ASSHPGTSGGSSYNEQF
NA,TRBJ1-5,TRBV19,ASSIDGDSNQPQH
NA,TRBJ2-7,TRBV7-8,ASSLGEGEQY
NA,TRBJ1-5,TRBV7-9,ASSLAGPGNQPQH
NA,TRBJ2-7,TRBV10-1,ASSESNAGAYEQY
NA,TRBJ2-5,TRBV9,ASSVSGRDQETQY
NA,TRBJ1-1,TRBV7-8,ASSPRTANTEAF
TRBD2,TRBJ2-3,TRBV7-8,ASRATTSGGPHTDTQY
NA,TRBJ1-2,TRBV2,ASTIRVPYGYT
NA,TRBJ2-1,TRBV27,ASSLFVGNEQF
TRBD1,TRBJ1-2,TRBV29-1,SVDTGVYGYT
NA,TRBJ1-1,TRBV7-9,ASSASLSAEAF
NA,TRBJ1-5,TRBV5-6,ASSLGSNQPQH
NA,TRBJ2-2,TRBV7-9,ASSLAAGELF
NA,TRBJ1-5,TRBV9,ASSVAGGYQPQH
NA,TRBJ1-6,TRBV5-8,ASSLGGGSPLH
NA,TRBJ1-6,TRBV28,ASSFWLGPLH
TRBD1,TRBJ1-1,TRBV9,ASSATQGASEAF
NA,TRBJ2-7,TRBV19,ASSIGPEQY
NA,TRBJ1-2,TRBV4-1,ASSLMASSLEGYT
NA,TRBJ2-7,TRBV4-1,ASSQDPQARPWEQY
NA,TRBJ2-7,TRBV2,ASSPPGRQDEQY
NA,TRBJ2-1,TRBV18,ASSPSQPRNEQF
NA,TRBJ1-2,TRBV29-1,SVDAAGPGYT
NA,TRBJ1-1,TRBV4-1,ASSHRGGLNTEAF
NA,TRBJ1-5,TRBV7-9,ASTQDGSNQPQH
TRBD1,TRBJ2-5,TRBV19,ASSAGTGGRETQY
NA,TRBJ2-6,TRBV28,ASSLYPWGGGSSGANVLT
NA,TRBJ1-1,TRBV6-1,ASRATEAF
NA,TRBJ1-2,TRBV5-1,ASTAGTQYGYT
TRBD2,TRBJ2-5,TRBV5-1,ASKIKGLANREYKETQY
TRBD2,TRBJ2-7,TRBV5-1,ASSFFSSGDYEQY
NA,TRBJ1-1,TRBV2,ARGSSTEAF
NA,TRBJ2-1,TRBV11-1,ASTQGFSEQF
NA,TRBJ1-5,TRBV27,ASSFQNQPQH
NA,TRBJ1-2,TRBV6-5,ASSYRLLYGYT
TRBD2,TRBJ2-1,TRBV6-6,ASSYSGGKVF
NA,TRBJ1-1,TRBV2,ASRAGFMNTEAF
TRBD1,TRBJ2-7,TRBV18,ASSPTGQGAHEQY
NA,TRBJ2-2,TRBV9,ASSVGQLTGELF
NA,TRBJ1-4,TRBV6-5,ASSYSNPENEKLF
NA,TRBJ2-3,TRBV29-1,SDEGWGLESDTQY
TRBD2,TRBJ2-5,TRBV15,ATSRLRGGAEETQY
TRBD1,TRBJ1-6,TRBV4-3,ASSQDLNRGMDNSPLH
NA,TRBJ2-1,TRBV19,ASSAQGFNEQF
NA,TRBJ1-1,TRBV6-5,ASSLGGDMNTEAF